This T cell receptor (beta chain) was sequenced in a study of blood T cell repertoires in COVID-19. Sequenced by immunoSEQ multiplex PCR; TCRdb stores in-frame clones only, minus some. Among around 270,000 clones listed, 75% to 90% were seen once. Germline CDR1 and CDR2: MNHEY and SMNVEV (reference sequence). The CDR3 contains 15 residues. V gave up 0 bases and J gave up 5 bases, with 11 bases separating them. The J gene is TRBJ2-1, the V gene TRBV27; D may be TRBD2 (5 bases). Sample: peripheral blood. This TCR was recovered from a man aged 30 to 39 with active or convalescent COVID-19. CDR3: CASSLSFRGNNEQFF. As DNA, the CDR3 is TGTGCCAGCAGTTTATCTTTTCGAGGGAACAATGAGCAGTTCTTC.